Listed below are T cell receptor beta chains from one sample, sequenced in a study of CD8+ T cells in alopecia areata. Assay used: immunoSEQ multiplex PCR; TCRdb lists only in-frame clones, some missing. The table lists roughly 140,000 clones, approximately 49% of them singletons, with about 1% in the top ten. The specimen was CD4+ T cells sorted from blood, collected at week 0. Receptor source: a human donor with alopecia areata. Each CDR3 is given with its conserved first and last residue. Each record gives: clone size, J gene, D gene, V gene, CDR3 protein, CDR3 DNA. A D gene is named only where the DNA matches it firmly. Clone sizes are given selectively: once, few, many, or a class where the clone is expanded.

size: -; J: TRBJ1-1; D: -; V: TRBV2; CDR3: CASMDGNTEAFF; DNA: TGTGCCAGCATGGACGGGAACACTGAAGCTTTCTTT
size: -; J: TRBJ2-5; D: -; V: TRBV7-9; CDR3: CASSLRQVQETQYF; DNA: TGTGCCAGCAGCCTCCGACAGGTGCAAGAGACCCAGTACTTC
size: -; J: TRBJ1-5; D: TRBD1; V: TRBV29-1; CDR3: CSVAGQLDQPQHF; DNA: TGCAGCGTTGCGGGACAGTTAGATCAGCCCCAGCATTTT
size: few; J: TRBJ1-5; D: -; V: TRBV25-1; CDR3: CASSVPGDNQPQHF; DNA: TGTGCCAGCAGCGTTCCGGGTGACAATCAGCCCCAGCATTTT
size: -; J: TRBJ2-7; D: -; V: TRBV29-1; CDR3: CSVGSKGEQYF; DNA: TGCAGCGTTGGGTCTAAGGGGGAGCAGTACTTC
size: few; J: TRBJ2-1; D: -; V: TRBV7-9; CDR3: CASSGTTNYALNEQFF; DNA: TGTGCCAGCAGCGGAACGACTAACTACGCCCTCAATGAGCAGTTCTTC
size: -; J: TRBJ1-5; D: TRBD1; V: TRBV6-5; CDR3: CASRPQGFAAQHF; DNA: TGTGCCAGCAGACCACAGGGGTTTGCGGCCCAGCATTTT
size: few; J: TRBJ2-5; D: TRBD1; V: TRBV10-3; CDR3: CAIRGTGGEETQYF; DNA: TGTGCCATCAGAGGTACAGGGGGCGAAGAGACCCAGTACTTC
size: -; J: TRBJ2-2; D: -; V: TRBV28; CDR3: CASSDAGHMNTGELFF; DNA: TGTGCCAGCAGTGACGCGGGACACATGAACACCGGGGAGCTGTTTTTT
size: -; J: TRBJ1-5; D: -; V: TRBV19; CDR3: CASTPRGRGDSNQPQHF; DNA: TGTGCCAGTACCCCCAGGGGCAGGGGTGATAGCAATCAGCCCCAGCATTTT
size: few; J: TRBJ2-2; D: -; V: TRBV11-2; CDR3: CASSLLLQGFGTGELFF; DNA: TGTGCCAGCAGCTTACTGCTTCAGGGATTCGGCACCGGGGAGCTGTTTTTT
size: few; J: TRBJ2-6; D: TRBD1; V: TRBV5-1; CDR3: CASSLNGQEISGANVLTF; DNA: TGCGCCAGCAGCTTGAACGGACAGGAAATATCTGGGGCCAACGTCCTGACTTTC
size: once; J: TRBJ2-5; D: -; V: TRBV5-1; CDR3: CASRSGQGRETQYF; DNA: TGCGCCAGCAGGTCGGGGCAGGGCAGGGAGACCCAGTACTTC
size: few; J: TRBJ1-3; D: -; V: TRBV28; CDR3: CASRSSGEGTGNTIYF; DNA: TGTGCCAGCAGGTCCTCAGGTGAGGGGACTGGAAACACCATATATTTT
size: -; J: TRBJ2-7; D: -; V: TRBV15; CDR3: CATSREGRGYEQYF; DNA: TGTGCCACCAGCAGAGAGGGACGGGGCTACGAGCAGTACTTC
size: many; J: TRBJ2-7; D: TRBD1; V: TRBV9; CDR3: CASSPTGVSYEQYF; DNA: TGTGCCAGCAGCCCGACAGGGGTCAGCTACGAGCAGTACTTC
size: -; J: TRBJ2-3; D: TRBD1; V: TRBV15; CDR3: CATSSGQGKDTQYF; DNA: TGTGCCACCAGCAGCGGACAGGGGAAAGATACGCAGTATTTT
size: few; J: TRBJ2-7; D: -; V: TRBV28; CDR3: CASSLTSGEQYF; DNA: TGTGCCAGCAGTTTAACCTCGGGGGAGCAGTACTTC
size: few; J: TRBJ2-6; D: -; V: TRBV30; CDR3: CAWSAMGSGANVLTF; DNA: TGTGCCTGGAGCGCCATGGGATCTGGGGCCAACGTCCTGACTTTC
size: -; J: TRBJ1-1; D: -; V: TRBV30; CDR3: CAWSPGSLYTEAFF; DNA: TGTGCCTGGAGTCCCGGGAGTTTGTACACTGAAGCTTTCTTT
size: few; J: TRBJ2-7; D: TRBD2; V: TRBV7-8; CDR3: CASSPLGRAGSYEQYF; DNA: TGTGCCAGCAGCCCCCTAGGGAGGGCCGGATCCTACGAGCAGTACTTC
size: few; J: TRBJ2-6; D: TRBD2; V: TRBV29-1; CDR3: CSVGGGTSGRLSGANVLTF; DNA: TGCAGCGTGGGAGGGGGGACTAGCGGGAGGCTCTCTGGGGCCAACGTCCTGACTTTC
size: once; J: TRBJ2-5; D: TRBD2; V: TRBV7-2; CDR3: CASTRTSGSYETQYF; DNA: TGTGCCAGCACCCGGACTAGCGGGAGTTATGAGACCCAGTACTTC
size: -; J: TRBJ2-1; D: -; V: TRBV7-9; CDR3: CASSLGSLAEPRNEQFF; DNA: TGTGCCAGCAGCTTAGGGTCTTTGGCGGAGCCGCGCAATGAGCAGTTCTTC
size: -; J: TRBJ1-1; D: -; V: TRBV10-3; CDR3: CAISPRNGMEPNTEAFF; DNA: TGTGCCATCAGTCCCCGAAACGGCATGGAGCCGAACACTGAAGCTTTCTTT
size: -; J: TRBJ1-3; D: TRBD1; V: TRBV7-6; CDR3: CASSLGPGQSSGNTIYF; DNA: TGTGCCAGCAGCTTAGGACCGGGACAGAGCTCTGGAAACACCATATATTTT
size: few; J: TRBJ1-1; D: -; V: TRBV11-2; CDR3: CASSPTPGNTEAFF; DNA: TGTGCCAGCAGCCCCACCCCTGGGAACACTGAAGCTTTCTTT